What follows describes a single TCR beta chain. The antigen is undetermined. The data stem from a study of siplizumab effects on memory and regulatory T cells. General observations from the study: Where siplizumab was present, mappable alloreactive CD4+ clones averaged approximately 73% Treg-derived, compared with 25% to 30% in controls. Unstimulated subsets captured only a minor fraction of alloreactive clones.

Measured with immunoSEQ multiplex PCR; TCRdb has only the in-frame clones, and not every one. Here the sample spans roughly 92,000 clones, 94% being singletons. The V end lost 4 bases, the J end lost 2 bases, and 9 bases lay between the germline ends. Germline lookup yields CDR1 LNHDA and CDR2 SQIVND (reference sequence). The CDR3 has 14 amino acids. This chain connects TRBV19 to TRBJ2-1, with D maybe TRBD2 (5 bases). This TCR came from a human donor in good health. Sequenced: non-Treg CD4+ T cells sorted from blood. The DNA of the CDR3 is TGTGCCAGTAGTAGGGAGACCCCCTACAATGAGCAGTTCTTC. Translating gives CASSRETPYNEQFF.